A single sample gave rise to the 21 T cell receptor beta chains below, sequenced in a study of T cells expressing NK-cell markers. TCRdb reanalyzed the 5' RACE reads and collapses them to one entry per CDR3 protein, without DNA. The listing records over 150,000 distinct CDR3 sequences. Input material: blood T cells: a sorted CD56 or NKG2C T cell subset, CD4+ or CD8+ T cells, or bulk PBMC T cells (not recorded which). The source of these receptors is a woman aged 45-65 years in good health.

This chain uses TRBV19 with TRBJ2-7. Germline V CDR1 and CDR2: LNHDA, SQIVND (reference sequence). This CDR3 comprises 15 residues. The CDR3 spells CASSISVRSSYEQYF.

The J gene is TRBJ1-1, the V gene TRBV2. Germline assignment: CDR1 SNHLY and CDR2 FYNNEI. This CDR3 has 13 amino acids. The CDR3 region is CASSDGGYPEAFF. Combining the CDR3 with reference TRBV2 and TRBJ1-1 gives the whole variable domain EPEVTQTPSHQVTQMGQEVILRCVPISNHLYFYWYRQILGQKVEFLVSFYNNEISEKSEIFDDQFSVERPDGSNFTLKIRSTKLEDSAMYFCASSDGGYPEAFFGQGTRLTVV.

The chain couples TRBV11-3 to TRBJ2-3; the D call of TRBD2 rests on TCRdb alone, since no DNA is present to check it. The germline V gene has CDR1 SGHNT and CDR2 YENEEA. This CDR3 spans 18 amino acids. CDR3 in amino acids: CASSLGLAGSPGTDTQYF.

This chain connects TRBV6-5 to TRBJ2-5; TCRdb gives TRBD1 as the D gene, but with no DNA this cannot be confirmed. The CDR3 loop spans 14 amino acids. Germline V lookup: CDR1 MNHEY, CDR2 SVGAGI. The CDR3 spells CASSYSRGVETQYF.

V usage is TRBV7-2 and J usage is TRBJ2-5; without DNA, the TCRdb call of TRBD1 cannot be checked. Germline V gives CDR1 SGHTA, CDR2 FQGNSA. The CDR3 runs to 13 residues. Here the CDR3 reads CASSPRVPETQYF.

The V call is TRBV5-1, the J call TRBJ2-1; TCRdb's assignment of TRBD2 cannot be checked, as there is no DNA. Germline-derived CDR1 and CDR2 are SGHRS and YFSETQ. This CDR3 contains 17 residues. The CDR3 protein is CASSLATSGRDLYEQFF.

The CDR3 here is CASSHDGPDTQYF. This chain connects TRBV27 to TRBJ2-3. The CDR3 is made up of 13 amino acids. CDR1 MNHEY and CDR2 SMNVEV come from the germline V gene (reference sequence).

V usage is TRBV4-1 and J usage is TRBJ1-3. The CDR3 totals 19 residues. CDR1 is MGHRA, CDR2 YSYEKL, per germline. CDR3 sequence: CASSPPGTSDRFPGNTIYF.

The chain employs TRBV12-3 or TRBV12-4 and TRBJ2-2; TCRdb's D gene call, TRBD2, goes unchecked for lack of DNA. The CDR3 sequence is 15 residues long. The CDR3 reads CASGLAGGKTWELFF.

The chain uses TRBV4-1 and TRBJ2-7. Germline-derived CDR1 and CDR2 are MGHRA and YSYEKL. This CDR3 spans 14 amino acids. The CDR3 reads CASSQKTASYEQYF.

The chain recombines TRBV13 with TRBJ2-1; TCRdb names TRBD2, which stays unverified in the absence of DNA. CDR1 PRHDT and CDR2 FYEKMQ come from the germline V gene (reference sequence). The CDR3 totals 15 residues. The CDR3 is CASSFLAGEYNEQFF. The whole variable domain, filled in from reference TRBV13 and TRBJ2-1, reads AAGVIQSPRHLIKEKRETATLKCYPIPRHDTVYWYQQGPGQDPQFLISFYEKMQSDKGSIPDRFSAQQFSDYHSELNMSSLELGDSALYFCASSFLAGEYNEQFFGPGTRLTVL.

The rearrangement uses TRBV27 and TRBJ2-7; there is no DNA to check the TCRdb D call of TRBD1. The CDR3 loop spans 14 amino acids. The germline V gene has CDR1 MNHEY and CDR2 SMNVEV (reference sequence). This CDR3 reads CASNSGTGVGEQYF.

This rearrangement joins TRBV4-1 to TRBJ2-1; TCRdb gives TRBD2 as the D gene, but with no DNA this cannot be confirmed. The germline V gene encodes CDR1 MGHRA and CDR2 YSYEKL. The CDR3 covers 16 residues. CDR3 residues: CASSQKIAGEYNEQFF.

This chain connects TRBV4-1 to TRBJ2-1; TCRdb's D call, TRBD2, is unchecked because there is no DNA. The CDR3 runs to 16 residues. Germline V CDR1 and CDR2: MGHRA, YSYEKL. The chain's CDR3 is CASSQVRRLAGNEQFF.

The chain joins TRBV12-3 or TRBV12-4 to TRBJ2-1. This CDR3 spans 13 amino acids. CDR3 sequence: CASSLGNTVEQFF.

J is TRBJ2-3 and V is TRBV20-1. There are 12 residues in the CDR3. Germline V gene lookup returns CDR1 DFQATT and CDR2 SNEGSKA (reference sequence). The chain's CDR3 is CSADGSTDTQYF.

The V gene is TRBV24-1, the J gene TRBJ2-1; TCRdb selects TRBD2, and the lack of DNA leaves this call unchecked. Germline lookup yields CDR1 KGHDR and CDR2 SFDVKD. The CDR3 is made up of 16 amino acids. The CDR3 sequence: CATSVTDRALDNEQFF.

This chain links TRBV12-3 or TRBV12-4 with TRBJ2-2; checking the TCRdb D call of TRBD1 is not possible without DNA. The CDR3 is made up of 12 amino acids. The CDR3 spells CASSPFAGELFF.

This chain connects TRBV12-3 or TRBV12-4 to TRBJ2-7; TCRdb's D call of TRBD2 is untestable without DNA. There are 18 residues in the CDR3. CDR3 amino acids: CASSLSGLAGGTSYEQYF.

The V and J genes are TRBV27 and TRBJ1-1; the D gene TCRdb calls, TRBD1, cannot be checked with no DNA. The CDR3 consists of 15 residues. Germline loops: CDR1 MNHEY, CDR2 SMNVEV (reference sequence). The CDR3 is CASSPGGGWNTEAFF.

CDR3 protein: CASSLAGNLEQFF. V and J are TRBV5-6 and TRBJ2-1. CDR3 length: 13 amino acids. The germline V gene encodes CDR1 SGHDT and CDR2 YYEEEE. The full variable domain, rest sourced from reference TRBV5-6 and TRBJ2-1, is DAGVTQSPTHLIKTRGQQVTLRCSPKSGHDTVSWYQQALGQGPQFIFQYYEEEERQRGNFPDRFSGHQFPNYSSELNVNALLLGDSALYLCASSLAGNLEQFFGPGTRLTVL.